This TCR beta chain was sequenced during a study of blood T cell repertoires in COVID-19. As for the study in general: The study drew acute and convalescent COVID-19 samples from the United States, Italy and Spain.

In the original processing: Reference gene primer amplification gave estimated nucleated cell counts. Data came from immunoSEQ multiplex PCR; TCRdb stores just in-frame clones and leaves some out. V, J and clone size reflect that table, while D and trimming were determined from the DNA. Here the sample spans roughly 230,000 clones, roughly four fifths being singletons. The CDR3 length is 11 residues. Germline V gene sequence: CDR1 MNHEY, CDR2 SMNVEV (reference sequence). Trimming cost V 5 bases and J 6 bases, with 5 bases left between them. This chain joins TRBV27 and TRBJ1-5, with TRBD1 as a possible D gene (5 bases). This receptor was identified in a man between 50 and 59 years old with acute or convalescent COVID-19. The sample comprised peripheral blood. CDR3 DNA sequence: TGTGCCAGCAGTAGGGGTCAGCCCCAGCATTTT. Protein: CASSRGQPQHF.